This record covers a single TCR beta chain. Authors' methods: Amplification of reference gene primers was used by the study to estimate nucleated cell counts. The data were produced by immunoSEQ multiplex PCR, yet TCRdb's version contains in-frame clones alone and is incomplete. V and J calls and clone size are as listed in that table; D and trimming were resolved from the DNA. Here the sample spans 60,000 to 100,000 clones, 80% to 90% being singletons. J gave up 6 bases and V 9 bases, and 7 bases lay outside the gene matches. The CDR3 is 15 residues long. The germline CDR1 and CDR2 sequences are KGHDR and SFDVKD. The sample originates from a study of blood T cell repertoires in COVID-19. Study in general: COVID-19 samples from acute and convalescent phases originated in the United States, Italy and Spain. From T cells, B-cell-depleted T cells, or PBMCs came the material, which was cDNA or gDNA.

V gene TRBV24-1 combines with J gene TRBJ2-2, with 12 positions matching TRBD1. The sequence was collected from a man between 45 and 60 years old with active COVID-19. Material for sequencing was peripheral blood. The CDR3 sequence: CATDSGTGGPGELFF. In nucleotides, the CDR3 is TGTGCCACCGATTCCGGGACAGGGGGCCCCGGGGAGCTGTTTTTT.